This T cell receptor beta chain is from a study of cytomegalovirus exposure and HLA in healthy donors. Study-wide findings and caveats: There were some public TCRs occurring in many donors, but most TCR sequences were rare.

Worth noting for this clone: The antigen is undetermined.

The data were produced by immunoSEQ multiplex PCR, yet TCRdb's version contains in-frame clones alone and is incomplete. The sample gives 100,000 to 150,000 clones, under 90% of which show up once; about 3% is in the top ten. Looked up from germline, CDR1 is SGHAT and CDR2 is FQDESV (reference sequence). The CDR3 is 11 residues long. V was clipped by 4 bases and J by 10 bases, with 8 bases between them. The rearrangement joins TRBV11-1 to TRBJ2-1, with no clear D. The clonotype was recovered from a man aged 25-45 years in good health and CMV-seronegative. The specimen was PBMCs. The DNA of the CDR3 is TGTGCCAGCAGCTCGGTCTCCGAGCAGTTCTTC. Translation: CASSSVSEQFF.